This T cell receptor (beta chain) was profiled in a study of blood T cell repertoires in COVID-19. TCRdb's table, derived via immunoSEQ multiplex PCR, lists solely in-frame clones and lacks some. The sample contains almost 400,000 clones, roughly 90% of which appear only once. The sample taken for sequencing was PBMCs or T cells enriched from blood (not recorded which). This TCR was sampled from a woman aged 25 to 45 with acute COVID-19.

DNA for the CDR3: TGTGCCAGCACCGCAAAAACAGGGAGAGGAGGGACCCAGTACTTC. Translation gives CASTAKTGRGGTQYF. The V gene is TRBV3-1 (or the pseudogene TRBV3-2), the J gene TRBJ2-5, with D tentatively TRBD1 (6 bases). Trimming pared 7 bases from V and 7 bases from J, leaving 22 bases between. This CDR3 comprises 15 residues. Germline V CDR1 and CDR2: LGHDT, YNNKEL (reference sequence).